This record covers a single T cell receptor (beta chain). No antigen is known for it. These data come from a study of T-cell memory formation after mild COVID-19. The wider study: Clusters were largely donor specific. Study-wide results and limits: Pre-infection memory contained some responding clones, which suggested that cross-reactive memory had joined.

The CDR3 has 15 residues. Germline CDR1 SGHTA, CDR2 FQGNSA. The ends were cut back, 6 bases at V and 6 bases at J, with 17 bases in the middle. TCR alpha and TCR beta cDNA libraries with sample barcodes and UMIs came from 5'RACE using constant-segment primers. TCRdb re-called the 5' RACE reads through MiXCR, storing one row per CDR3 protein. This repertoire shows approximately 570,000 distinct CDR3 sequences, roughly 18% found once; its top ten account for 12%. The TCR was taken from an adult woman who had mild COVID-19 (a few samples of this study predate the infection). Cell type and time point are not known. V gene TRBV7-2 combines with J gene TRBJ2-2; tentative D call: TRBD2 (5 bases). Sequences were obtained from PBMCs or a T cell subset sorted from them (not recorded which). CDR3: CASRRETSSAGELFF. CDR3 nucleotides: TGTGCCAGCAGAAGAGAAACTAGTTCCGCCGGGGAGCTGTTTTTT.